A selection of T cell receptor beta chains follows, all from one sample in a study of T cells in Graves' hyperthyroidism and ophthalmopathy. TCRdb reprocessed the multiplex PCR reads via MiXCR and lists one record per CDR3 protein. There are a few hundred thousand distinct CDR3 sequences in the sample; around 15% occur only once, and around a fifth lies in the top ten. Sequenced sample: blood. These receptors were obtained from a woman aged 25 to 39 with Graves' ophthalmopathy. The CDR3 runs from the conserved cysteine through the conserved F or W. The order of the fields is V gene, D gene, clone size, J gene, CDR3 protein, CDR3 DNA. The D gene is left open where the match is weak. Rows give clone size only sometimes, using once, few, many, or a class for an expanded clone.

v_call: TRBV5-6
d_call: NA
clone_size: many
j_call: TRBJ1-2
cdr3_aa: CASSTKDRNYGYTF
cdr3_nt: TGTGCCAGCAGCACCAAAGATCGTAACTATGGCTACACCTTC

v_call: TRBV7-2
d_call: TRBD1
clone_size: many
j_call: TRBJ2-5
cdr3_aa: CASSFGRGTAKTETQYF
cdr3_nt: TGTGCCAGCAGCTTTGGTCGTGGGACAGCTAAAACAGAGACCCAGTACTTC

v_call: TRBV19
d_call: TRBD1
clone_size: NA
j_call: TRBJ2-5
cdr3_aa: CASSIGQGAETQYF
cdr3_nt: TGTGCCAGTAGTATCGGCCAGGGGGCGGAGACCCAGTACTTC

v_call: TRBV28
d_call: NA
clone_size: many
j_call: TRBJ1-1
cdr3_aa: CASSLFRISTEAFF
cdr3_nt: TGTGCCAGCAGTTTATTTCGGATTAGCACTGAAGCTTTCTTT

v_call: TRBV28
d_call: NA
clone_size: many
j_call: TRBJ2-2
cdr3_aa: CASSLLAGELFF
cdr3_nt: TGTGCCAGCAGTTTGCTCGCCGGGGAGCTGTTTTTT

v_call: TRBV7-9
d_call: TRBD2
clone_size: NA
j_call: TRBJ2-1
cdr3_aa: CASSWGLAGANEQFF
cdr3_nt: TGTGCCAGCAGCTGGGGACTAGCGGGGGCGAATGAGCAGTTCTTC

v_call: TRBV7-3
d_call: TRBD2
clone_size: few
j_call: TRBJ2-7
cdr3_aa: CASSLSSGGTAYEQYF
cdr3_nt: TGTGCCAGCAGCTTATCGTCGGGGGGAACAGCCTACGAGCAGTACTTC

v_call: TRBV5-4
d_call: TRBD2
clone_size: NA
j_call: TRBJ2-7
cdr3_aa: CASSLGGTSGVYEQYF
cdr3_nt: TGTGCCAGCAGCCTTGGGGGGACTAGCGGGGTATACGAGCAGTACTTC

v_call: TRBV6-4
d_call: NA
clone_size: few
j_call: TRBJ1-5
cdr3_aa: CASAPPGGPNQPQHF
cdr3_nt: TGTGCCAGCGCCCCGCCGGGGGGCCCGAATCAGCCCCAGCATTTT

v_call: TRBV6-5
d_call: TRBD2
clone_size: few
j_call: TRBJ2-3
cdr3_aa: CASRPHLLAGLPGAQYF
cdr3_nt: TGTGCCAGCAGGCCCCATTTACTAGCGGGACTCCCGGGGGCGCAGTATTTT

v_call: TRBV15
d_call: NA
clone_size: NA
j_call: TRBJ2-7
cdr3_aa: CATSRDRGESNEQYF
cdr3_nt: TGTGCCACCAGCAGAGATCGTGGGGAGTCCAACGAGCAGTACTTC

v_call: TRBV5-1
d_call: TRBD2
clone_size: many
j_call: TRBJ2-7
cdr3_aa: CASSNSGPISYEQYF
cdr3_nt: TGCGCCAGCAGTAATAGCGGGCCGATCTCCTACGAGCAGTACTTC

v_call: TRBV19
d_call: NA
clone_size: few
j_call: TRBJ2-1
cdr3_aa: CASSIAGNEQFF
cdr3_nt: TGTGCCAGTAGTATCGCTGGCAATGAGCAGTTCTTC

v_call: TRBV19
d_call: TRBD1
clone_size: many
j_call: TRBJ1-2
cdr3_aa: CATNRQRTGVNYGYTF
cdr3_nt: TGTGCCACTAACCGTCAACGGACAGGCGTCAACTATGGCTACACCTTC

v_call: TRBV6-1
d_call: TRBD2
clone_size: many
j_call: TRBJ2-7
cdr3_aa: CASSGASGSSYEQYF
cdr3_nt: TGTGCCAGCAGTGGAGCTAGCGGGTCCTCCTACGAGCAGTACTTC

v_call: TRBV13
d_call: TRBD1
clone_size: many
j_call: TRBJ1-1
cdr3_aa: CASSSRTGIPDTEAFF
cdr3_nt: TGTGCCAGCAGCTCCCGGACAGGGATTCCGGACACTGAAGCTTTCTTT

v_call: TRBV7-9
d_call: NA
clone_size: medium-sized
j_call: TRBJ1-4
cdr3_aa: CASSLRDEDEKLFF
cdr3_nt: TGTGCCAGCAGCCTCCGGGACGAAGATGAAAAACTGTTTTTT

v_call: TRBV11-2
d_call: TRBD1
clone_size: once
j_call: TRBJ1-2
cdr3_aa: CASSSPGTGNGYTF
cdr3_nt: TGTGCCAGCAGCTCCCCCGGGACAGGGAATGGCTACACCTTC

v_call: TRBV20-1
d_call: NA
clone_size: NA
j_call: TRBJ2-3
cdr3_aa: CSAKKQEDTQYF
cdr3_nt: TGCAGTGCTAAAAAACAGGAGGATACGCAGTATTTT

v_call: TRBV3-1
d_call: TRBD1
clone_size: few
j_call: TRBJ1-4
cdr3_aa: CASSQPPGTGGYNNEKLFF
cdr3_nt: TGTGCCAGCAGCCAACCCCCCGGGACAGGGGGCTATAATAATGAAAAACTGTTTTTT

v_call: TRBV20-1
d_call: TRBD1
clone_size: many
j_call: TRBJ2-7
cdr3_aa: CSALGTEPYEQYF
cdr3_nt: TGCAGTGCACTCGGGACAGAACCCTACGAGCAGTACTTC

v_call: TRBV6-1
d_call: NA
clone_size: many
j_call: TRBJ2-2
cdr3_aa: CASSWTAGELFF
cdr3_nt: TGTGCCAGCAGTTGGACAGCCGGGGAGCTGTTTTTT

v_call: TRBV30
d_call: NA
clone_size: many
j_call: TRBJ2-7
cdr3_aa: CAWSVQSAYEQYF
cdr3_nt: TGTGCCTGGAGTGTACAGTCAGCCTACGAGCAGTACTTC

v_call: TRBV9
d_call: NA
clone_size: NA
j_call: TRBJ1-2
cdr3_aa: CASGVGQGDYGYTF
cdr3_nt: TGTGCCAGCGGCGTTGGGCAGGGTGACTATGGCTACACCTTC

v_call: TRBV7-9
d_call: TRBD1
clone_size: many
j_call: TRBJ1-6
cdr3_aa: CASSSRGGDSPLHF
cdr3_nt: TGTGCCAGCAGCAGCAGGGGGGGAGATTCACCCCTCCACTTT

v_call: TRBV28
d_call: TRBD1
clone_size: many
j_call: TRBJ2-2
cdr3_aa: CASSHPRGLTGELFF
cdr3_nt: TGTGCCAGCAGTCATCCCAGGGGGCTCACCGGGGAGCTGTTTTTT

v_call: TRBV11-3
d_call: TRBD1
clone_size: NA
j_call: TRBJ2-7
cdr3_aa: CASSPTPGWTGKRNEQYF
cdr3_nt: TGTGCCAGCAGCCCAACCCCGGGTTGGACAGGGAAGAGGAACGAGCAGTACTTC

v_call: TRBV20-1
d_call: TRBD1
clone_size: few
j_call: TRBJ2-2
cdr3_aa: CSALGQGHGELFF
cdr3_nt: TGCAGTGCTTTGGGACAGGGGCACGGGGAGCTGTTTTTT

v_call: TRBV18
d_call: TRBD2
clone_size: many
j_call: TRBJ2-2
cdr3_aa: CASSRSGVLTGELFF
cdr3_nt: TGTGCCAGCTCAAGAAGCGGGGTGCTCACCGGGGAGCTGTTTTTT

v_call: TRBV5-5
d_call: TRBD2
clone_size: many
j_call: TRBJ2-1
cdr3_aa: CASSFPILAGGSNEQFF
cdr3_nt: TGTGCCAGCAGCTTTCCCATTTTGGCGGGGGGAAGCAATGAGCAGTTCTTC

v_call: TRBV20-1
d_call: TRBD1
clone_size: many
j_call: TRBJ2-3
cdr3_aa: CSARYGQASTDTQYF
cdr3_nt: TGCAGTGCTCGCTACGGACAGGCTAGCACAGATACGCAGTATTTT

v_call: TRBV30
d_call: NA
clone_size: few
j_call: TRBJ1-6
cdr3_aa: CAWRVQNGGSPLHF
cdr3_nt: TGTGCCTGGAGGGTTCAGAACGGGGGTTCACCCCTCCACTTT

v_call: TRBV24-1
d_call: TRBD1
clone_size: few
j_call: TRBJ2-1
cdr3_aa: CATSDSGQENYNEQFF
cdr3_nt: TGTGCCACCAGTGATTCAGGACAGGAAAACTACAATGAGCAGTTCTTC

v_call: TRBV6-2/TRBV6-3
d_call: NA
clone_size: NA
j_call: TRBJ2-3
cdr3_aa: CASRQRTTDMQYF
cdr3_nt: TGTGCCAGCAGGCAGCGGACCACAGATATGCAGTATTTT

v_call: TRBV7-2
d_call: NA
clone_size: many
j_call: TRBJ1-1
cdr3_aa: CASSHYRNTEAFF
cdr3_nt: TGTGCCAGCAGCCACTACAGAAACACTGAAGCTTTCTTT

v_call: TRBV11-2
d_call: NA
clone_size: many
j_call: TRBJ2-7
cdr3_aa: CASSLSGAFGNYEQYF
cdr3_nt: TGTGCCAGCAGCTTATCGGGTGCCTTCGGCAACTACGAGCAGTACTTC

v_call: TRBV4-1
d_call: NA
clone_size: few
j_call: TRBJ2-1
cdr3_aa: CASSPVLGSNEQFF
cdr3_nt: TGCGCCAGCAGCCCCGTCCTCGGATCCAATGAGCAGTTCTTC

v_call: TRBV4-1
d_call: NA
clone_size: few
j_call: TRBJ2-6
cdr3_aa: CASSQDLVAGAGANVLTF
cdr3_nt: TGCGCCAGCAGCCAAGATTTAGTGGCAGGGGCTGGGGCCAACGTCCTGACTTTC

v_call: TRBV7-8
d_call: NA
clone_size: many
j_call: TRBJ1-1
cdr3_aa: CASSPRGRLGAENTEAFF
cdr3_nt: TGTGCCAGCAGCCCCCGTGGGAGATTGGGGGCCGAAAACACTGAAGCTTTCTTT

v_call: TRBV28
d_call: NA
clone_size: many
j_call: TRBJ2-7
cdr3_aa: CASRDRAGREQYF
cdr3_nt: TGTGCCAGCAGAGACAGGGCCGGGAGGGAGCAGTACTTC

v_call: TRBV30
d_call: NA
clone_size: NA
j_call: TRBJ2-6
cdr3_aa: CAWSVGEPPNVLTF
cdr3_nt: TGTGCCTGGAGTGTAGGGGAGCCCCCCAACGTCCTGACTTTC

v_call: TRBV20-1
d_call: TRBD1
clone_size: many
j_call: TRBJ1-1
cdr3_aa: CSAPKTGDMNTEAFF
cdr3_nt: TGCAGTGCCCCCAAGACAGGGGACATGAACACTGAAGCTTTCTTT

v_call: TRBV20-1
d_call: TRBD2
clone_size: NA
j_call: TRBJ2-3
cdr3_aa: CSARESGGGTDTQYF
cdr3_nt: TGCAGTGCTAGAGAATCCGGGGGGGGCACAGATACGCAGTATTTT

v_call: TRBV6-2/TRBV6-3
d_call: NA
clone_size: many
j_call: TRBJ1-5
cdr3_aa: CASEQGVRSGNQPQHF
cdr3_nt: TGTGCCAGCGAACAGGGCGTCAGGAGCGGCAATCAGCCCCAGCATTTT

v_call: TRBV29-1
d_call: NA
clone_size: many
j_call: TRBJ1-1
cdr3_aa: CSVEWQPNTEAFF
cdr3_nt: TGCAGCGTTGAGTGGCAGCCGAACACTGAAGCTTTCTTT

v_call: TRBV9
d_call: TRBD2
clone_size: many
j_call: TRBJ2-1
cdr3_aa: CASSVDERGGIYNEQFF
cdr3_nt: TGTGCCAGCAGCGTAGATGAGCGGGGGGGCATCTACAATGAGCAGTTCTTC

v_call: TRBV5-1
d_call: TRBD1
clone_size: many
j_call: TRBJ1-1
cdr3_aa: CASTRQGIANTEAFF
cdr3_nt: TGCGCCAGCACCCGACAGGGTATTGCGAACACTGAAGCTTTCTTT

v_call: TRBV3-1
d_call: NA
clone_size: many
j_call: TRBJ2-2
cdr3_aa: CASSQVVGLAKGGELFF
cdr3_nt: TGTGCCAGCAGCCAAGTTGTAGGTCTAGCGAAGGGCGGGGAGCTGTTTTTT

v_call: TRBV6-5
d_call: NA
clone_size: NA
j_call: TRBJ2-2
cdr3_aa: CASSYSAGSANTGELFF
cdr3_nt: TGTGCCAGCAGTTACTCGGCGGGGAGTGCGAACACCGGGGAGCTGTTTTTT

v_call: TRBV24-1
d_call: TRBD2
clone_size: many
j_call: TRBJ2-1
cdr3_aa: CATSDLRRGGSYNEQFF
cdr3_nt: TGTGCCACCAGTGATTTGCGGCGGGGGGGATCCTACAATGAGCAGTTCTTC